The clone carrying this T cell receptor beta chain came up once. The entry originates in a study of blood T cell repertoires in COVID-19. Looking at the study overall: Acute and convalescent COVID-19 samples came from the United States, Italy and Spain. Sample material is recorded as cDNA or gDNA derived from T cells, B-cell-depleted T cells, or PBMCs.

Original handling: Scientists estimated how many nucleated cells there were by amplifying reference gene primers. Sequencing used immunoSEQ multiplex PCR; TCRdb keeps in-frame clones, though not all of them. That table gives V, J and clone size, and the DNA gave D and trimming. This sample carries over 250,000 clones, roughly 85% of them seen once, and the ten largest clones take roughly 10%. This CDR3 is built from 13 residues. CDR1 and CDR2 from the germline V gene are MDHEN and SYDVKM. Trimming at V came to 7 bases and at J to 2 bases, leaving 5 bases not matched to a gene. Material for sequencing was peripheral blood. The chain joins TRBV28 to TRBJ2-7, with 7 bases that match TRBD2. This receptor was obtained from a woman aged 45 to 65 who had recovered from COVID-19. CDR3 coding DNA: TGTGCCAGCATTCGAGCGGGGACCTACGAGCAGTACTTC. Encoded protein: CASIRAGTYEQYF.